One and the same sample provided the 30 T cell receptor beta chains below, sequenced in a study of Tregs in tolerant kidney transplant recipients. Related graft donors supplied nonmyeloablative bone marrow transplants, and mixed chimerism was transient. Clones were read by immunoSEQ multiplex PCR, and TCRdb kept only the in-frame ones, dropping some. The table has tens of thousands of clones, roughly 93% seen once; the top ten hold 1.5% to 2%. Sequences were derived from CD4+ T cells from blood (PBMCs), sampled 12 months after the transplant. The receptors were sampled from a human patient who received a combined kidney and bone marrow transplant. Some T cells here may be from the graft donor.

This clone turned up a few times. The chain employs TRBV10-3 and TRBJ2-7; D gene ambiguous. The germline V gene encodes CDR1 ENHRY and CDR2 SYGVKD. The CDR3 loop spans 14 amino acids. Trimming took 0 bases from V and 3 from J, leaving 9 bases between them. The CDR3 loop reads CAISESAGSYEQYF. For the CDR3, the DNA is TGTGCCATCAGTGAGTCGGCAGGTAGCTACGAGCAGTACTTC.

V gene TRBV27 combines with J gene TRBJ1-1, with D maybe TRBD1 (5 bases). From germline, CDR1 is MNHEY and CDR2 SMNVEV (reference sequence). This CDR3 is 13 amino acids long. Trimming removed 8 bases at V and 0 bases at J, with 10 bases between. For the CDR3, the DNA is TGTGCCAGCTGTGGACACCTGAACACTGAAGCTTTCTTT. This sequence encodes CASCGHLNTEAFF.

This clone was found a few times. The rearrangement joins TRBV10-3 to TRBJ2-1; weak D call: TRBD1 (6 bases). This CDR3 spans 14 amino acids. V lost 6 bases to trimming and J lost 7 bases, with 16 bases between them. Germline V CDR1 and CDR2: ENHRY, SYGVKD. Written as DNA, the CDR3 is TGTGCCATCAGCGATAAACAGGGTCGGAATGAGCAGTTCTTC. As protein: CAISDKQGRNEQFF.

The rearrangement joins TRBV5-1 to TRBJ2-1; TRBD2 aligns across 12 bases. CDR3 length: 18 residues. Trimming at V came to 1 base and at J to 2 bases, leaving 7 bases not matched to a gene. Germline V gene sequence: CDR1 SGHRS, CDR2 YFSETQ. Here the CDR3 reads CASSLTSGGLRPYNEQFF. The CDR3 DNA is TGCGCCAGCAGCTTGACTAGCGGGGGGCTCCGCCCCTACAATGAGCAGTTCTTC.

This chain links TRBV4-1 with TRBJ1-2, with 7 bases that match TRBD1. V trimming: 6 bases; J trimming: 2 bases; junction bases outside the gene matches: 3. Germline CDR1 and CDR2: MGHRA and YSYEKL. The CDR3 has 13 residues. The CDR3 reads CASRPTGNYGYTF. The CDR3 DNA follows: TGCGCCAGCAGGCCGACAGGGAACTATGGCTACACCTTC.

This chain links TRBV27 with TRBJ2-6, with 7 bases matching TRBD1. V lost 3 bases to trimming and J lost 4 bases; unmatched junction nucleotides: 6. This CDR3 spans 16 amino acids. Germline-derived CDR1 and CDR2 are MNHEY and SMNVEV (reference sequence). The CDR3 coding sequence is TGTGCCAGCAGTTTGATCAGGGGGTCCGGGGCCAACGTCCTGACTTTC. Translated: CASSLIRGSGANVLTF.

The V call is TRBV5-1, the J call TRBJ2-7; 7 nucleotides match TRBD2. This CDR3 contains 13 residues. CDR1 SGHRS and CDR2 YFSETQ come from the germline V gene. The trim removed 3 bases at V and 2 bases at J, leaving 2 bases unmatched. CDR3 protein: CASSYGTTYEQYF. DNA of the CDR3: TGCGCCAGCAGCTACGGGACTACCTACGAGCAGTACTTC.

The rearrangement uses TRBV5-1 and TRBJ1-2; 7 bases map to TRBD1. The CDR3 contains 14 residues. The germline V gene encodes CDR1 SGHRS and CDR2 YFSETQ. J was trimmed by 7 bases and V by 0 bases; bases with no gene match: 6. Here the CDR3 reads CASSLARDSPGYTF. The CDR3 bases are TGCGCCAGCAGCTTGGCCAGGGACAGCCCTGGCTACACCTTC.

This clone has just one count. This chain links TRBV7-3 with TRBJ1-2; D gene uncertain. The CDR3 has 16 amino acids. Trimming removed 1 base from V and 4 bases from J, with 16 bases in between. Germline lookup yields CDR1 SGHTA and CDR2 FQGTGA. The CDR3 is CASSLNSRGTSYGYTF. In DNA, the CDR3 is TGTGCCAGCAGCTTAAATTCGCGGGGTACTAGCTATGGCTACACCTTC.

CDR3 DNA: TGTGCCAGCAGTGAGGGACAGGGGAATTCACCCCTCCACTTT. This encodes CASSEGQGNSPLHF. The gene calls are TRBV6-5 and TRBJ1-6; 10 positions agree with TRBD1. The CDR3 is 14 amino acids. The junction had 2 bases not matched to a gene; V was cut back by 5 bases and J by 7 bases. The germline V gene encodes CDR1 MNHEY and CDR2 SVGAGI.

The J gene is TRBJ2-4, the V gene TRBV5-4; D is uncertain. Trimming removed 1 base from V and 7 bases from J, with 12 bases in between. The CDR3 extends over 14 amino acids. Germline V gene lookup returns CDR1 SGHNT and CDR2 YYREEE (reference sequence). The CDR3 DNA is TGTGCCAGCAGCTTGAGTCCAGGTCCGAACATTCAGTACTTC. Translating it yields CASSLSPGPNIQYF.

In nucleotides, the CDR3 is TGTGCCAGCTCACCACGGGGACTGCTCTCTGGGGCCAACGTCCTGACTTTC. Protein: CASSPRGLLSGANVLTF. The genes are TRBV18 and TRBJ2-6; D perhaps matches TRBD2 (6 bases). The CDR3 is made up of 17 amino acids. Germline V CDR1 and CDR2: KGHSH, LQKENI. V was clipped by 1 base and J by 0 bases, with 10 bases between them. The variable domain in full, completed from reference TRBV18 and TRBJ2-6, reads NAGVMQNPRHLVRRRGQEARLRCSPMKGHSHVYWYRQLPEEGLKFMVYLQKENIIDESGMPKERFSAEFPKEGPSILRIQQVVRGDSAAYFCASSPRGLLSGANVLTFGAGSRLTVL.

The chain joins TRBV29-1 to TRBJ2-7; D is perhaps TRBD1 (6 bases). The CDR3 is 12 residues long. Trimming shortened V by 7 bases and J by 5 bases, and 15 bases separated the two germline ends. Germline loops: CDR1 SQVTM, CDR2 ANQGSEA. In DNA form, the CDR3 reads TGCAGCGCATGGAGAGGGGGTGACGAGCAGTACTTC. Protein product: CSAWRGGDEQYF.

The genes are TRBV19 and TRBJ2-3; 7 bases are shared with TRBD1. CDR1 and CDR2 (germline): LNHDA, SQIVND (reference sequence). This CDR3 contains 14 residues. V shed 6 bases, J shed 3 bases, and the junction held 6 bases outside the gene matches. This chain's CDR3 is CASSHRGLTDTQYF. CDR3 coding DNA: TGTGCCAGTAGCCACAGGGGTTTGACAGATACGCAGTATTTT.

This clone was recorded a few times. This rearrangement joins TRBV6-6 to TRBJ2-3; D ambiguous. The V gene lost 5 bases and the J gene lost 3 bases, with 6 bases spanning the gap. Germline V gene lookup returns CDR1 MNHNY and CDR2 SVGAGI (reference sequence). The length of the CDR3 is 12 residues. This CDR3 reads CASSTTTDTQYF. DNA for the CDR3: TGTGCCAGCAGTACGACAACAGATACGCAGTATTTT.

The chain has TRBV9 and TRBJ2-3; TRBD2 agrees at 8 bases. Per germline, CDR1 SGDLS and CDR2 YYNGEE. V gave up 7 bases and J gave up 5 bases; unmatched junction bases: 9. This CDR3 has 14 amino acids. CDR3 in amino acids: CASSRRGARDTQYF. CDR3 DNA sequence: TGTGCCAGCTCGAGGCGGGGGGCCAGAGATACGCAGTATTTT.

This clone was counted only a few times. The chain links TRBV5-4 to TRBJ1-4; D uncertain. The CDR3 consists of 13 residues. V lost 8 bases and J 3 bases, leaving 11 bases between the germline ends. Germline V CDR1 and CDR2: SGHNT, YYREEE (reference sequence). CDR3 loop: CARKRLANEKLFF. CDR3 nucleotides: TGTGCCAGGAAGAGGTTGGCTAATGAAAAACTGTTTTTT.

The V and J genes are TRBV18 and TRBJ1-1, with D possibly TRBD1 on 6 matching bases. The germline V gene has CDR1 KGHSH and CDR2 LQKENI. The CDR3 has 13 amino acids. The ends were cut back, 10 bases at V and 0 bases at J, with 12 bases in the middle. CDR3 residues: CATGDTMNTEAFF. The CDR3 DNA follows: TGTGCCACCGGGGACACAATGAACACTGAAGCTTTCTTT.

The table lists this clone with a count of one. V gene TRBV5-6 combines with J gene TRBJ2-2; 11 positions agree with TRBD2. The CDR3 sequence is 16 residues long. CDR1 is SGHDT and CDR2 is YYEEEE in the germline V gene. V was pared by 3 bases and J by 4 bases, with 5 bases of the junction left unmatched. CDR3 nucleotides: TGTGCCAGCAGCTATAGCGGGGGGGCGGTCACCGGGGAGCTGTTTTTT. Translated, it gives CASSYSGGAVTGELFF. The variable domain in full, with the rest retrieved from reference TRBV5-6 and TRBJ2-2, is DAGVTQSPTHLIKTRGQQVTLRCSPKSGHDTVSWYQQALGQGPQFIFQYYEEEERQRGNFPDRFSGHQFPNYSSELNVNALLLGDSALYLCASSYSGGAVTGELFFGEGSRLTVL.

The chain couples TRBV7-9 to TRBJ2-7; possible D gene TRBD2, 5 bases. CDR1 and CDR2 (germline): SEHNR, FQNEAQ (reference sequence). The CDR3 contains 14 residues. V was pared by 5 bases and J by 0 bases, with 11 bases between. Written as DNA, the CDR3 is TGTGCCAGCAGCCAGGACTCAAGCTCCTACGAGCAGTACTTC. It specifies CASSQDSSSYEQYF.

This chain connects TRBV5-8 to TRBJ2-5; 9 positions match TRBD1. The J segment lost 7 bases and the V segment lost 2 bases, leaving 6 bases of the junction unmatched. From germline, CDR1 is SGHTS and CDR2 YDEGEE. The CDR3 sequence is 14 residues long. Here the CDR3 reads CASSFGTGYRTQYF. Written as DNA, the CDR3 is TGTGCCAGCAGCTTCGGGACAGGGTACAGGACCCAGTACTTC.

The rearrangement joins TRBV11-2 to TRBJ2-5; the match to TRBD2 covers 7 bases. J lost 1 base, V lost 1 base, and 9 bases had no gene match. The CDR3 length is 17 residues. Germline V gene data show CDR1 as SGHAT and CDR2 as FQNNGV. As DNA, the CDR3 is TGTGCCAGCAGCTTAGGGCTGAGAGGACTAGGCCAAGAGACCCAGTACTTC. Its protein is CASSLGLRGLGQETQYF.

The chain is built from TRBV2 and TRBJ2-5; a possible D gene is TRBD2 (7 bases). V lost 6 bases and J lost 5, with 16 bases in between. Germline assignment: CDR1 SNHLY and CDR2 FYNNEI. The CDR3 runs to 14 residues. This CDR3 is CASSQTRGGETQYF. CDR3 DNA: TGTGCCAGCAGCCAAACTAGGGGGGGGGAGACCCAGTACTTC.

The genes are TRBV7-9 and TRBJ1-2; 10 bases line up with TRBD1. Germline V gene sequence: CDR1 SEHNR, CDR2 FQNEAQ (reference sequence). Trimming at V came to 5 bases and at J to 6 bases, leaving 6 bases not matched to a gene. This CDR3 has 14 residues. CDR3 in DNA: TGTGCCAGCAGCCCCTTCGGACAGGGGGATGGCTACACCTTC. It encodes CASSPFGQGDGYTF.

The chain links TRBV2 to TRBJ2-5; 9 nucleotides agree with TRBD2. The CDR3 contains 16 residues. Germline V CDR1 and CDR2: SNHLY, FYNNEI. The junction had 10 bases not matched to a gene; V was cut back by 6 bases and J by 2 bases. The CDR3 DNA reads TGTGCCAGCAGGTGGGGGACTAGCCATTTACAAGAGACCCAGTACTTC. Translated: CASRWGTSHLQETQYF.

This chain joins TRBV6-5 and TRBJ1-4; possibly TRBD1 for D (6 bases). The CDR3 runs to 14 residues. Between the trimmed V and J ends, which lost 2 bases and 8 bases, there was a span of 12 bases. The germline gives CDR1 MNHEY, CDR2 SVGAGI. In nucleotides, the CDR3 is TGTGCCAGCAGTTACCGGGGGGGCAACGAAAAACTGTTTTTT. This gives the protein CASSYRGGNEKLFF.

This clone was observed a handful of times. This sequence joins TRBV6-5 and TRBJ2-7; the match to TRBD2 covers 8 bases. In germline, CDR1 is MNHEY, CDR2 SVGAGI. Trimming removed 5 bases from V and 3 bases from J; junction bases left unmatched: 9. The CDR3 extends over 15 amino acids. CDR3 loop: CASSQSRLAGYEQYF. CDR3 DNA: TGTGCCAGCAGTCAAAGCCGGCTAGCGGGCTACGAGCAGTACTTC.

Only a few counts were recorded for this clone. The V and J genes are TRBV13 and TRBJ1-4, with D possibly matching TRBD1 (6 bases). Trimming left V 0 bases short and J 13 bases short, with 15 bases between. The CDR3 runs 14 residues. Per germline, CDR1 PRHDT and CDR2 FYEKMQ (reference sequence). The CDR3 region has the DNA TGTGCCAGCAGCTTAGGGACAGGTGCGACGGGACTGTTTTTT. Its translation is CASSLGTGATGLFF.

The table lists this clone with a count of one. The chain recombines TRBV9 with TRBJ2-7, with 11 bases identical to TRBD2. CDR1 SGDLS and CDR2 YYNGEE come from the germline V gene. The CDR3 has 15 amino acids. Trimming at V came to 3 bases and at J to 3 bases, leaving 5 bases not matched to a gene. The CDR3 here is CASSALGTSGYEQYF. The CDR3 DNA is TGTGCCAGCAGCGCCCTCGGGACTAGCGGCTACGAGCAGTACTTC.

This chain links TRBV7-2 with TRBJ1-2; D call uncertain. CDR1 and CDR2 from the germline V gene are SGHTA and FQGNSA. The CDR3 is 11 amino acids. V was pared by 6 bases and J by 4 bases, with 6 bases between. The CDR3 sequence: CASRQIYGYTF. The CDR3 DNA reads as TGTGCCAGCAGACAGATCTATGGCTACACCTTC.